This T cell receptor (beta chain) came from a study of beta chain features in type 1 diabetes (dated by TCRdb to the late 2010s). Background on the whole study: Mean age, gender distribution, total cell number and subset yield did not differ between patients and healthy donors. A total of 85 million to 140 million sorted cells were examined across all samples, and a strong correlation was observed between cell number per subset and RNA yield. In the study, TCRB repertoires of sorted circulating CD4+ T cell subsets from recently diagnosed type 1 diabetes patients were compared with those of matched healthy donors. Regulatory and stem cell-like memory subsets were isolated from only 8 patients and about 8 healthy donors, whereas naive and central memory subsets came from all 28 donors.

What the authors observed across the whole study: Because cDNA was sequenced instead of genomic DNA, highly expressing activated cells could be over-represented, though the groups showed no difference in activation or CD3 levels. At VDJ recombination sites, type 1 diabetes patients had fewer insertions and more deleted nucleotides, which implies abnormalities in thymic rearrangement. Type 1 diabetes patients showed a moderate but significant shortening of TCRB CDR3 length in all four CD4+ subsets. Naive, central memory and regulatory TCRB repertoires appeared to be more similar among patients than among healthy donors. HLA sub-analyses involved small numbers of individuals, so any influence of HLA type on TCRB rearrangement remained unresolved. PCR may preferentially amplify shorter templates, but because patient and control samples were amplified and corrected together, any resulting skew would affect both groups equally.

CDR1 and CDR2 are drawn from the germline V gene (reference sequence): DFQATT, SNEGSKA. The CDR3 numbers 11 residues from cysteine through phenylalanine. Here the CDR3 DNA is all that survives: 33 bases in frame from base 1. V is shortened by 3 bases, J by 5 bases, and the region joining them spans 6 bases. This clone has only a few counts. It has no known antigen specificity. No base quality information exists; no much larger clone differs at one position. From each donor, a single peripheral blood sample of 100 to 150 mL on average was drawn into heparinised tubes. A BD FACSAria II was used to sort naive, central memory, regulatory and stem cell-like memory CD4+ T cells with a panel that included CD45RO, CCR7, CD25, CD127, CD95 and CD27. Purity was above 95% for every sorted population. PBMCs were isolated right away by Lymphoprep density gradient centrifugation and were stained directly, without culture. To minimize batch effects, samples were stained and sorted in pairs, one healthy donor with one patient per experiment.

The entire amount of isolated RNA was reverse transcribed using the High Capacity cDNA Reverse Transcription Kit, so the sequenced TCRB transcripts were expressed ones. Deep immunoSEQ sequencing was applied to naive, central memory and regulatory T cell samples, giving an average of roughly 3.5 million total reads per sample. Sorted cells were lysed in RLT buffer and RNA was extracted with DNase-treated RNeasy Micro or Mini kits, depending on cell number. Each cell subset was processed on its own to prevent cross-contamination, while patient and healthy donor samples were processed together. Using the immunoSEQ multiplex PCR, TCRB sequences were amplified from cDNA into 87-bp fragments spanning the CDR3 region. Amplicons were sequenced on the Illumina HiSeq platform. The paper's data handling went like this. PCR bias was computationally corrected using synthetic template baselines, reads within Hamming distance 2 were collapsed, and singletons that could not be merged were discarded. Reads were aligned to IMGT to assign V, D and J genes, CDR3 length, and insertions or deletions at six rearrangement sites. Within each subset, clonotype counts were normalized to sorted cell number, and only after that were true diversity and Gini coefficients computed with the tcR R package. Repertoire sharing was quantified using the overlap coefficient calculated on TCRB nucleotide sequences. Sourced from immuneACCESS, this table was stored by TCRdb with only in-frame sequences that have V and J called. A share of the clones is absent; for the studies checked, an unresolved V gene accounts for under half, and the remainder has no known explanation. V, J and clone size were drawn from that table, and D and trimming were deduced from the DNA. The sample table contains over 25,000 clones; only one count was recorded for roughly 56% of them. The ten largest clones capture 1.5% of the sample.

Sequenced input: Tregs from blood. What the cell subset or site label conveys for this sample: regulatory CD4+ T cells. The clonotype comes from a woman aged 18-29 years with type 1 diabetes. The chain joins TRBV20-1 to TRBJ2-3; no D gene call is confident. The bases are TGCAGTGCTAGTTCGGTAGATACGCAGTATTTT. It specifies CSASSVDTQYF.